Listed here are 22 T cell receptor beta chains from one sample, sequenced in a study of Graves' ophthalmopathy and Graves' hyperthyroidism. The TCR beta CDR3 regions underwent amplification from RNA transcripts. Scientists carried out first-round RT-PCR using HTBI primers and then a second-round multiplex PCR. In TCRdb, the multiplex PCR reads were re-called with MiXCR into one record per CDR3 protein. The sample yields just over 600,000 distinct CDR3 sequences, about 20% seen once. The sequenced sample consisted of peripheral blood. These receptors were obtained from a woman aged 18 to 35 with stable Graves' hyperthyroidism. Some clones in this sample may be carry-over from other donors' samples.

This sequence joins TRBV19 and TRBJ2-7; the D is unclear. Germline V lookup: CDR1 LNHDA, CDR2 SQIVND (reference sequence). V lost 5 bases and J 2 bases, leaving 19 bases between the germline ends. CDR3 length: 16 amino acids. The CDR3 region has the DNA TGTGCCAGTAGTTCCTCGGGTCTCAAGAGAGCCTACGAGCAGTACTTC. Encoded protein: CASSSSGLKRAYEQYF.

This clonotype was seen repeatedly, ten times or more. V gene TRBV19 combines with J gene TRBJ2-6; TRBD1 matches 7 bases. This CDR3 spans 15 amino acids. The germline V gene encodes CDR1 LNHDA and CDR2 SQIVND (reference sequence). Trimming cost V 6 bases and J 1 base; bases outside gene matches: 3. CDR3 nucleotide sequence: TGTGCCAGTAGGGCGACAGGGTCTGGGGCCAACGTCCTGACTTTC. This encodes CASRATGSGANVLTF.

This clonotype was counted ten times or more. The rearrangement uses TRBV28 and TRBJ1-1; D gene ambiguous. Germline V gene lookup returns CDR1 MDHEN and CDR2 SYDVKM. The CDR3 is made up of 12 amino acids. V was trimmed by 7 bases and J by 3 bases, leaving 9 bases between them. As DNA, the CDR3 is TGTGCCAGCACTTTGACCCACACTGAAGCTTTCTTT. Translation: CASTLTHTEAFF.

There are many counts of this clonotype. The chain combines TRBV2 with TRBJ2-5, with 11 bases identical to TRBD2. Losses at the gene ends were 6 bases for V and 3 bases for J; bases not matched to a gene: 3. The CDR3 runs 14 residues. Germline CDR1 is SNHLY and CDR2 is FYNNEI. CDR3 region: CASRRGLAEETQYF. The DNA for the CDR3 is TGTGCCAGCAGGCGGGGACTAGCGGAAGAGACCCAGTACTTC.

Remarks on this clonotype: An end of the junction differs from the germline gene, which may be a read error. Written as DNA, the CDR3 is TGTGCCAGCAGTGCTGGACAGGGGGCCATGAACACTGAAGCTGTCTTT. It codes for CASSAGQGAMNTEAVF. The chain recombines TRBV2 with TRBJ1-1; 11 nucleotides line up with TRBD1. CDR1 SNHLY and CDR2 FYNNEI come from the germline V gene. The CDR3 spans 16 residues.

This clonotype was counted ten times or more. The V gene is TRBV20-1, the J gene TRBJ1-2, with a tentative D call TRBD1 (5 bases). The germline CDR1 and CDR2 sequences are DFQATT and SNEGSKA (reference sequence). The CDR3 runs to 11 residues. The V end lost 0 bases, the J end lost 12 bases, and 11 bases lay between the germline ends. CDR3 residues: CSARDRGWNTF. DNA for the CDR3: TGCAGTGCTAGAGATCGGGGGTGGAACACCTTC.

The V gene is TRBV29-1, the J gene TRBJ2-6; no clear D gene. This CDR3 region has 15 residues. Germline loops: CDR1 SQVTM, CDR2 ANQGSEA. V dropped 0 bases and J dropped 2 bases, with 8 bases sitting between them. CDR3 amino acids: CSVEDRTAGANVLTF. In DNA form, the CDR3 reads TGCAGCGTTGAAGATAGAACAGCTGGGGCCAACGTCCTGACTTTC.

The table lists this clonotype with many counts. The chain uses TRBV30 and TRBJ1-6; D not resolved. The CDR3 has 13 residues. V was trimmed by 0 bases and J by 5 bases, leaving 5 bases between them. Germline CDR1 is GTSNPN and CDR2 is SVGIG (reference sequence). CDR3 protein: CAWSVQNNSPLHF. The CDR3 nucleotides read TGTGCCTGGAGTGTACAGAATAATTCACCCCTCCACTTT.

This clonotype was recorded at least ten times. The V and J genes are TRBV6-1 and TRBJ1-5, with D unclear. V gave up 0 bases and J gave up 4 bases, with 7 bases separating them. Germline-derived CDR1 and CDR2 are MNHNS and SASEGT. The CDR3 spans 14 residues. The CDR3 DNA sequence: TGTGCCAGCAGTGAAGCGGCCGAGAATCAGCCCCAGCATTTT. Translating it yields CASSEAAENQPQHF.

Worth noting for this clonotype: This clone may be a read error of a much larger clone one base away. Without the conserved terminal phenylalanine or tryptophan, this CDR3 likely stems from a read error. The chain combines TRBV19 with TRBJ2-7; TRBD1 agrees at 8 bases. Germline loops: CDR1 LNHDA, CDR2 SQIVND (reference sequence). J lost 3 bases, V lost 1 base, and 5 bases had no gene match. The CDR3 spans 15 residues. CDR3 sequence (DNA): TGTGCCAGTAGTATAGGGGGGACAGGTCACTACGAGCAGTACTAC. This encodes CASSIGGTGHYEQYY.

This clonotype was observed a handful of times. The V and J genes are TRBV30 and TRBJ1-6, with no clear D. The CDR3 extends over 12 amino acids. Trimming took off 2 bases at V and 7 bases at J, with 6 bases between the two ends. CDR1 is GTSNPN, CDR2 SVGIG, per germline (reference sequence). The CDR3 DNA sequence: TGTGCCTGGAGTCCGGTAAATTCACCCCTCCACTTT. Protein: CAWSPVNSPLHF.

This clonotype showed up just a few times. This rearrangement joins TRBV30 to TRBJ2-1, with D uncertain. Germline assignment: CDR1 GTSNPN and CDR2 SVGIG (reference sequence). This CDR3 spans 12 amino acids. Trimming removed 4 bases from V and 7 bases from J, with 11 bases in between. Here the CDR3 reads CAWNSDGNEQFF. CDR3 nucleotides: TGTGCCTGGAATTCGGACGGAAATGAGCAGTTCTTC.

This clonotype was observed a handful of times. The conserved phenylalanine or tryptophan is not found at the CDR3 terminus, so this likely reflects a read error. The DNA is omitted, as the CDR3 cannot be located on it reliably, and the CDR3 follows TCRdb's listing. This chain connects TRBV7-2 to TRBJ1-1; no check of the table's D call, TRBD1, against the DNA was made. Counting both end residues, the CDR3 totals 15 amino acids. Germline-derived CDR1 and CDR2 are SGHTA and FQGNSA. CDR3 in amino acids: CASSLVPQGRTEACY.

The genes are TRBV12-5 and TRBJ1-6, with no clear D. This CDR3 has 14 residues. Germline CDR1 LGHNT, CDR2 FRNRAP. V was cut by 8 bases and J by 5 bases, with 13 bases left in between. CDR3 sequence (DNA): TGTGCTAGTTGTTCCTCTATTGATAATTCACCCCTCCACTTT. This sequence encodes CASCSSIDNSPLHF. Combining the CDR3 with reference TRBV12-5 and TRBJ1-6 gives the whole variable domain DARVTQTPRHKVTEMGQEVTMRCQPILGHNTVFWYRQTMMQGLELLAYFRNRAPLDDSGMPKDRFSAEMPDATLATLKIQPSEPRDSAVYFCASCSSIDNSPLHFGNGTRLTVT.

V usage is TRBV30 and J usage is TRBJ2-2; D possibly uses TRBD1 or TRBD2 (7 bases each). Germline V CDR1 and CDR2: GTSNPN, SVGIG (reference sequence). The CDR3 has 14 residues. With 8 bases removed from V and 5 bases from J, the gap between germline ends came to 18 bases. CDR3 sequence (DNA): TGTGCCCGGGACACAGGGGAGGGAACCGGGGAGCTGTTTTTT. Its protein is CARDTGEGTGELFF.

This clonotype was recorded a few times. The CDR3 is CASSLTAGGGYEQYF. As DNA, the CDR3 is TGCGCCAGCAGCTTGACAGCGGGGGGTGGCTACGAGCAGTACTTC. The rearrangement joins TRBV5-1 to TRBJ2-7; 9 bases align to TRBD2. This CDR3 comprises 15 residues. Per the germline V gene, CDR1 is SGHRS and CDR2 is YFSETQ. V was pared by 1 base and J by 3 bases, with 5 bases of the junction left unmatched. Full variable domain (outside the CDR3, taken from reference TRBV5-1 and TRBJ2-7): KAGVTQTPRYLIKTRGQQVTLSCSPISGHRSVSWYQQTPGQGLQFLFEYFSETQRNKGNFPGRFSGRQFSNSRSEMNVSTLELGDSALYLCASSLTAGGGYEQYFGPGTRLTVT.

The sample holds many counts of this clonotype. The chain links TRBV6-5 to TRBJ1-1, with TRBD1 matching 8 bases. Germline CDR1 MNHEY, CDR2 SVGAGI. Trimming cost V 0 bases and J 2 bases; bases outside gene matches: 8. CDR3 length equals 17 residues. The CDR3 DNA follows: TGTGCCAGCAGTTACTCGATCCGGGGGACAGGAAACACTGAAGCTTTCTTT. It translates to CASSYSIRGTGNTEAFF.

This clonotype turned up a few times. This chain connects TRBV6-1 to TRBJ2-5; no reliable D call. Deletions cut 1 base from V and 1 base from J, with 10 bases between. Germline V gives CDR1 MNHNS, CDR2 SASEGT. The CDR3 is 15 residues long. The CDR3 sequence: CASSEGAGAQETQYF. The CDR3 coding sequence is TGTGCCAGCAGTGAAGGGGCAGGAGCCCAAGAGACCCAGTACTTC.

This clonotype was observed a handful of times. The rearrangement links TRBV13 to TRBJ2-2; 8 bases agree with TRBD1. CDR3 length: 15 residues. The V gene's germline CDR1 is PRHDT and CDR2 FYEKMQ (reference sequence). Trimming took 5 bases from V and 3 from J; bases not matched to a gene: 5. The CDR3 nucleotides read TGTGCCAGCAGCCGCAGGGGGCGGGACACCGGGGAGCTGTTTTTT. It yields the protein CASSRRGRDTGELFF.

About this clonotype: Germline is not matched at one junction end, which may reflect a read error. This chain joins TRBV6-2 or TRBV6-3 and TRBJ2-7, with TRBD1 identical over 7 bases. Per germline, CDR1 MNHEY and CDR2 SVGEGT. This CDR3 spans 15 amino acids. DNA of the CDR3: TGTGCCAACAGTTACGTTTCGGGGACAGCCTACGAGCAGTACTTC. Protein: CANSYVSGTAYEQYF.

This clonotype has a handful of counts. The V call is TRBV6-2 or TRBV6-3, the J call TRBJ2-7; D is unclear. Germline lookup yields CDR1 MNHEY and CDR2 SVGEGT. The CDR3 extends over 11 amino acids. Trimming took 8 bases from V and 6 from J, leaving 11 bases between them. This CDR3 is CASRSLGEQYF. CDR3 sequence (DNA): TGTGCCAGCCGCAGTCTCGGCGAGCAGTACTTC.

The V call is TRBV7-2, the J call TRBJ2-7; no firm D call. The CDR3 extends over 11 amino acids. The germline CDR1 and CDR2 sequences are SGHTA and FQGNSA. The V end lost 6 bases, the J end lost 3 bases, and 6 bases lay between the germline ends. CDR3 in amino acids: CASRGFYEQYF. DNA of the CDR3: TGTGCCAGCAGAGGGTTCTACGAGCAGTACTTC.